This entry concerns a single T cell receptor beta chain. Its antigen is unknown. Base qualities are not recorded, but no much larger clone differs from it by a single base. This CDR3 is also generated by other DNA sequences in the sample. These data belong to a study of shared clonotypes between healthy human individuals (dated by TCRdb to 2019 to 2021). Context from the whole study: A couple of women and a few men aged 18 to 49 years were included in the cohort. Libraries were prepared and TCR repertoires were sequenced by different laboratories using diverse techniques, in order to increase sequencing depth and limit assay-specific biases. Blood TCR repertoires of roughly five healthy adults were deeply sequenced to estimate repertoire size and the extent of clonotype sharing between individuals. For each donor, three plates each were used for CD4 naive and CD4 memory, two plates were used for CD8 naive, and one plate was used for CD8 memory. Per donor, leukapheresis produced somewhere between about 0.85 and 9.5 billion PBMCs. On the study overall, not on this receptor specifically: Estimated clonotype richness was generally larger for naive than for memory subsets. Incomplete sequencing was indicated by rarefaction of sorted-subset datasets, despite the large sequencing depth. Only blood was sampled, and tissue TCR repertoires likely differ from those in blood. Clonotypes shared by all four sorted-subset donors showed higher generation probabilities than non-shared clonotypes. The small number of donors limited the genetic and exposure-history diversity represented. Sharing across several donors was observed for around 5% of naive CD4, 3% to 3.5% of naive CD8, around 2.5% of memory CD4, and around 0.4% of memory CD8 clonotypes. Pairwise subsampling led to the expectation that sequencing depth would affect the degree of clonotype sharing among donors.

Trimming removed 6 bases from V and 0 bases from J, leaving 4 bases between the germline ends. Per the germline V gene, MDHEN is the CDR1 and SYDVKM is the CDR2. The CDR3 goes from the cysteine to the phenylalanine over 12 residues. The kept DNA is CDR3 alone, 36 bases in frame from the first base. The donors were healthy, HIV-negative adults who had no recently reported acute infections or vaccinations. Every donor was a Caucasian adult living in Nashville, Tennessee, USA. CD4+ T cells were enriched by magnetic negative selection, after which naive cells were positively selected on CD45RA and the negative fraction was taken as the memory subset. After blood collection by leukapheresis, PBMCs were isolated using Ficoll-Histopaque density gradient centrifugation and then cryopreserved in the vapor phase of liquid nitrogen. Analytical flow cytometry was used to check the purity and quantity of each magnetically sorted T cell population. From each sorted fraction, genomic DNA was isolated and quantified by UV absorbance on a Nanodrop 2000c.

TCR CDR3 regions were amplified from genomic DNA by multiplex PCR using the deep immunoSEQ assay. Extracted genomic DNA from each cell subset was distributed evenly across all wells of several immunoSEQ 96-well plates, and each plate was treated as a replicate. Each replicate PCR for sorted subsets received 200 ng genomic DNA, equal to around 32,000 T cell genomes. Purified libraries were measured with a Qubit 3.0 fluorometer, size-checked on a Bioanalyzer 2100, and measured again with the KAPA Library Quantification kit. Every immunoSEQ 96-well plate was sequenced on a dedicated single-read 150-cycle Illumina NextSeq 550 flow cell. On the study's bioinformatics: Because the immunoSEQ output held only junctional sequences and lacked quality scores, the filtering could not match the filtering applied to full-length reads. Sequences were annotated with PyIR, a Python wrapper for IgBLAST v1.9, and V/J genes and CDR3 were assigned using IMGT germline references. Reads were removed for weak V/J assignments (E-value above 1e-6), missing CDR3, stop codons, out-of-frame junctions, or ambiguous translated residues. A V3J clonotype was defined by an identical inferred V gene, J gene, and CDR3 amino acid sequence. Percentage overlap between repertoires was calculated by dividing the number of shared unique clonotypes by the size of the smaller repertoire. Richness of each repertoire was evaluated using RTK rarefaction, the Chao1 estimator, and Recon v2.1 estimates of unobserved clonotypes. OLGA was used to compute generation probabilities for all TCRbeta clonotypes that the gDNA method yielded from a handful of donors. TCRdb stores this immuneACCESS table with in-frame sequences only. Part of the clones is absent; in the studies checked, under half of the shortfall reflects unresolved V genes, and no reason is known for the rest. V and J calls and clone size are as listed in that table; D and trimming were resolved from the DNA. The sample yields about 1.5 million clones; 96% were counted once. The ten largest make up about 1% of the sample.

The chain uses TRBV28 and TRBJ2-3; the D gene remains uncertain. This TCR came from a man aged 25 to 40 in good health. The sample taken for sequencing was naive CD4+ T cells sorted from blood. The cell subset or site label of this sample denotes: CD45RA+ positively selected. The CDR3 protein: CASRGSTDTQYF. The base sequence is TGTGCCAGCAGAGGAAGCACAGATACGCAGTATTTT. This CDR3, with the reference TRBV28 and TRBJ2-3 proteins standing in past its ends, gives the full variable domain DVKVTQSSRYLVKRTGEKVFLECVQDMDHENMFWYRQDPGLGLRLIYFSYDVKMKEKGDIPEGYSVSREKKERFSLILESASTNQTSMYLCASRGSTDTQYFGPGTRLTVL.